These 16 T cell receptor beta chains were sequenced from one sample in a study of OX40 agonist ivuxolimab in advanced cancers. Repertoires were generated with immunoSEQ multiplex PCR, while TCRdb's copy carries only in-frame clones and drops some. The data hold some 30,000 clones, with 65% to 75% observed a single time. The sequenced sample was CD4+ or CD8+ T cells sorted from blood, obtained in a trial of the OX40 agonist ivuxolimab. Source of these receptors: an adult with an advanced solid tumor such as melanoma, head and neck, liver or kidney cancer.

This clone was counted a few times. The chain combines TRBV6-1 with TRBJ2-7, with 8 positions matching TRBD2. V trimming: 4 bases; J trimming: 6 bases; junction bases outside the gene matches: 8. The CDR3 has 14 residues. Germline CDR1 and CDR2: MNHNS and SASEGT. In DNA, the CDR3 is TGTGCCAGCAGTGCAACGACGGGGGGGCTCGAGCAGTACTTC. Its translation is CASSATTGGLEQYF.

Written as DNA, the CDR3 is TGTGCCAGCAGTGAAATTCGCCCGCCGACAGGGGGGAACTATGGCTACACCTTC. This translates into CASSEIRPPTGGNYGYTF. The chain links TRBV6-1 to TRBJ1-2; 9 bases map to TRBD1. V gave up 2 bases and J gave up 2 bases; unmatched junction bases: 12. Germline CDR1 and CDR2: MNHNS and SASEGT. This CDR3 spans 18 amino acids.

The rearrangement links TRBV7-8 to TRBJ1-5; 8 nucleotides match TRBD1. CDR3 length: 14 amino acids. The J segment lost 6 bases and the V segment lost 4 bases, leaving 5 bases of the junction unmatched. Germline V gene lookup returns CDR1 SGHVS and CDR2 FQNEAQ. CDR3 DNA: TGTGCCAGCAGCTCTGGACAGGGCTTTCAGCCCCAGCATTTT. Translating it yields CASSSGQGFQPQHF.

This chain connects TRBV11-2 to TRBJ2-3, with 8 bases aligning to TRBD2. The CDR3 loop spans 15 amino acids. Trimming at V came to 5 bases and at J to 5 bases, leaving 9 bases not matched to a gene. Germline V gives CDR1 SGHAT, CDR2 FQNNGV. The CDR3 loop reads CASSLLGGAVDTQYF. CDR3 DNA sequence: TGTGCCAGCAGCCTGCTCGGGGGGGCCGTAGATACGCAGTATTTT.

This chain joins TRBV29-1 and TRBJ2-5; TRBD2 aligns across 7 bases. The CDR3 runs to 13 residues. V shed 5 bases and J 0 bases; nucleotides not matched to a gene: 3. Germline CDR1 SQVTM, CDR2 ANQGSEA. The CDR3 nucleotides read TGCAGCGTTCTCGGGACTAACCAAGAGACCCAGTACTTC. Its translation: CSVLGTNQETQYF.

The chain recombines TRBV5-4 with TRBJ2-7, with TRBD1 identical over 9 bases. CDR3 length: 13 residues. The germline V gene encodes CDR1 SGHNT and CDR2 YYREEE (reference sequence). V gave up 4 bases and J gave up 4 bases; unmatched junction bases: 3. Written as DNA, the CDR3 is TGTGCCAGCAGCCGGGACAGGGAATACGAGCAGTACTTC. This encodes CASSRDREYEQYF.

This clone came up once. The rearrangement uses TRBV27 and TRBJ2-3; D tentatively reads TRBD1 or TRBD2 (5 bases each). V was pared by 1 base and J by 6 bases, with 11 bases between. This CDR3 region has 14 residues. Germline V gene sequence: CDR1 MNHEY, CDR2 SMNVEV (reference sequence). The CDR3 DNA reads TGTGCCAGCAGTTTATTCGTGGGGACGGATACGCAGTATTTT. Protein: CASSLFVGTDTQYF.

The chain combines TRBV13 with TRBJ1-2; a possible D gene is TRBD1 (6 bases). The germline V gene encodes CDR1 PRHDT and CDR2 FYEKMQ (reference sequence). CDR3 size: 13 residues. Trimming stripped 2 bases from V and 6 bases from J, with 10 bases between. CDR3 bases: TGTGCCAGCAGCTTACAGGGGATCCATGGCTACACCTTC. Residues: CASSLQGIHGYTF.

The CDR3 reads CASSKVFAETQYF. The CDR3 DNA sequence: TGTGCCAGCAGCAAGGTGTTCGCGGAGACCCAGTACTTC. This chain joins TRBV7-2 and TRBJ2-5; no firm D call. Germline loops: CDR1 SGHTA, CDR2 FQGNSA. The CDR3 has 13 residues. V was trimmed by 5 bases and J by 5 bases, leaving 12 bases between them.

The chain uses TRBV19 and TRBJ2-6; D gene ambiguous. V lost 5 bases and J lost 4, with 12 bases in between. Germline V gene lookup returns CDR1 LNHDA and CDR2 SQIVND (reference sequence). The CDR3 is 15 residues long. The CDR3, as DNA: TGTGCCAGTAGTGGAGCTGATGCCGGGGCCAACGTCCTGACTTTC. This sequence encodes CASSGADAGANVLTF.

The chain has TRBV7-9 and TRBJ2-6; D gene ambiguous. Germline values: CDR1 SEHNR, CDR2 FQNEAQ (reference sequence). The CDR3 is made up of 18 amino acids. V was cut by 1 base and J by 0 bases, with 13 bases left in between. CDR3 sequence reads: CASSLVSGFYSGANVLTF. Here the CDR3 DNA reads TGTGCCAGCAGCTTAGTCTCCGGTTTCTACTCTGGGGCCAACGTCCTGACTTTC.

The chain links TRBV7-8 to TRBJ1-2; no firm D call. Germline V CDR1 and CDR2: SGHVS, FQNEAQ. This CDR3 has 19 residues. V was cut by 0 bases and J by 6 bases, with 26 bases left in between. CDR3 nucleotide sequence: TGTGCCAGCAGCTTAGCGCCCGGGAGGAGGGATGACTTCTTGCATGGCTACACCTTC. It yields the protein CASSLAPGRRDDFLHGYTF.

The rearrangement links TRBV5-1 to TRBJ2-3; 12 nucleotides match TRBD2. This CDR3 is 16 amino acids long. Losses at the gene ends were 3 bases for V and 1 base for J; bases not matched to a gene: 3. CDR1 is SGHRS and CDR2 is YFSETQ in the germline V gene. CDR3 amino acids: CASSSGTSGRTDTQYF. CDR3 DNA sequence: TGCGCCAGCAGCTCCGGGACTAGCGGGCGCACAGATACGCAGTATTTT.

The chain uses TRBV28 and TRBJ2-5, with 10 bases matching TRBD2. The J call is uncertain, as TRBJ2-7 better fits the DNA end. The CDR3 runs 15 residues. CDR1 is MDHEN and CDR2 is SYDVKM in the germline V gene. The CDR3 protein is CASTSTSGFSYEQYF. For the CDR3, the DNA is TGTGCCAGCACCTCGACTAGCGGGTTCTCCTACGAGCAGTACTTC.

The sample holds a few counts of this clone. V gene TRBV6-1 combines with J gene TRBJ2-2, with 7 positions matching TRBD2. There are 18 residues in the CDR3. Trimming took 3 bases from V and 5 from J; bases not matched to a gene: 15. CDR1 is MNHNS, CDR2 SASEGT, per germline. The CDR3 reads CASSDRVPAGTMTGELFF. The CDR3 nucleotides are TGTGCCAGCAGTGATAGGGTCCCGGCAGGGACTATGACCGGGGAGCTGTTTTTT.

This clone was observed a few times. V is TRBV7-2 and J is TRBJ2-5; D gene uncertain. Germline assignment: CDR1 SGHTA and CDR2 FQGNSA. The CDR3 is made up of 12 amino acids. V shed 4 bases and J shed 5 bases, with 8 bases lying between them. CDR3 protein: CASSWSRETQYF. CDR3 nucleotide sequence: TGTGCCAGCAGCTGGAGTCGGGAGACCCAGTACTTC.